The 27 T cell receptor beta chains below come from one sample, sequenced in a study of blood T cells in healthy people across ages. Combining a sample-barcoded 5' primer with a J-beta primer mix, a second PCR ran for about 6 to 11 cycles. Via MiXCR, TCRdb re-called the 5' RACE reads, giving one row per CDR3 protein. Among approximately 820,000 distinct CDR3 sequences listed, 40% to 50% were seen once. Sequences were obtained from blood. The source is a man aged 55 to 70 in good health.

The J gene is TRBJ1-5, the V gene TRBV5-1; 7 bases are shared with TRBD1. The CDR3 runs to 13 residues. After removal of 5 bases from V and 7 bases from J, the junction contained 6 bases not matched to a gene. Germline-derived CDR1 and CDR2 are SGHRS and YFSETQ. For the CDR3, the DNA is TGCGCCAGCAGTGACAGGGTTGGCCAGCCCCAGCATTTT. As protein: CASSDRVGQPQHF.

This clonotype was found a few times. This chain connects TRBV9 to TRBJ2-5, with D possibly TRBD1 on 5 matching bases. Germline V gene lookup returns CDR1 SGDLS and CDR2 YYNGEE. Trimming removed 0 bases at V and 1 base at J, with 10 bases between. There are 15 residues in the CDR3. The CDR3 here is CASSVGHRTQETQYF. Written as DNA, the CDR3 is TGTGCCAGCAGCGTAGGTCACAGGACCCAAGAGACCCAGTACTTC.

This chain links TRBV6-1 with TRBJ2-7; 9 bases align to TRBD1. Germline assignment: CDR1 MNHNS and CDR2 SASEGT. The V and J ends lost 2 bases and 2 bases, in that order; junction bases with no gene match: 10. The CDR3 extends over 17 amino acids. The CDR3 loop is CASSEHGQGTNPYEQYF. CDR3 coding DNA: TGTGCCAGCAGTGAACACGGACAGGGGACCAACCCCTACGAGCAGTACTTC.

In this sample, this clonotype turned up a few times. The chain employs TRBV3-1 and TRBJ2-6, with 8 bases lining up with TRBD1. The V and J ends lost 2 bases and 2 bases, in that order; junction bases with no gene match: 8. Germline-derived CDR1 and CDR2 are LGHDT and YNNKEL (reference sequence). The CDR3 runs 18 residues. The CDR3 DNA follows: TGTGCCAGCAGCCAACAGGGGGCGCTTACAACTGGGGCCAACGTCCTGACTTTC. This sequence encodes CASSQQGALTTGANVLTF.

CDR3 amino acids: CATSSYYTSGGSRVAGELFF. DNA of the CDR3: TGTGCCACCAGCAGCTATTATACTAGCGGGGGGAGCCGTGTCGCCGGGGAGCTGTTTTTT. The chain combines TRBV15 with TRBJ2-2; 12 nucleotides match TRBD2. The germline gives CDR1 LNHNV, CDR2 YYDKDF (reference sequence). The length of the CDR3 is 20 residues. The V and J ends lost 3 bases and 6 bases, in that order; junction bases with no gene match: 17.

The rearrangement uses TRBV20-1 and TRBJ2-1; D might be TRBD2 (6 bases). Germline assignment: CDR1 DFQATT and CDR2 SNEGSKA (reference sequence). Trimming pared 0 bases from V and 8 bases from J, leaving 14 bases between. CDR3 length: 14 amino acids. CDR3 DNA sequence: TGCAGTGCTAGAGACCCGGCGGGGAGATATGAGCAGTTCTTC. Its translation: CSARDPAGRYEQFF.

The CDR3 sequence: CASNDRVYGYTF. CDR3 bases: TGTGCCAGCAACGACAGGGTCTATGGCTACACCTTC. The chain uses TRBV6-6 and TRBJ1-2, with 7 bases identical to TRBD1. This CDR3 is 12 amino acids long. V shed 7 bases and J 4 bases; nucleotides not matched to a gene: 3. The germline V gene encodes CDR1 MNHNY and CDR2 SVGAGI (reference sequence).

This clonotype was seen a handful of times. The chain is built from TRBV6-6 and TRBJ1-5; 7 nucleotides align to TRBD1. Germline V gene lookup returns CDR1 MNHNY and CDR2 SVGAGI (reference sequence). The CDR3 consists of 17 residues. The J segment lost 4 bases and the V segment lost 2 bases, leaving 11 bases of the junction unmatched. The CDR3 DNA follows: TGTGCCAGCAGTTACCCCTCGACAGGGTTTACGAATCAGCCCCAGCATTTT. It encodes CASSYPSTGFTNQPQHF.

The V call is TRBV10-3, the J call TRBJ1-2; no firm D call. The V end was cut by 0 bases, the J end by 2 bases, with 10 bases between. Per the germline V gene, CDR1 is ENHRY and CDR2 is SYGVKD. The CDR3 length is 15 residues. The CDR3 nucleotides are TGTGCCATCAGTGAGTCGGCTGACCTCAACTATGGCTACACCTTC. Translation: CAISESADLNYGYTF.

The rearrangement uses TRBV7-9 and TRBJ1-2; 7 bases fit TRBD1. Trimming cost V 5 bases and J 4 bases; bases outside gene matches: 7. There are 14 residues in the CDR3. Germline lookup yields CDR1 SEHNR and CDR2 FQNEAQ (reference sequence). The CDR3 nucleotides are TGTGCCAGCAGCCTCAACCGGGACAGCTATGGCTACACCTTC. This translates into CASSLNRDSYGYTF.

Only a few counts were recorded for this clonotype. The chain couples TRBV21-1 to TRBJ1-2. TRBV21-1 is listed as a pseudogene. There are 13 residues in the CDR3. The CDR3 reads CASSKGAVYGYTF. The CDR3 nucleotides read TGTGCCAGCAGCAAAGGGGCCGTCTATGGCTACACCTTC.

The rearrangement uses TRBV3-1 and TRBJ1-1; perhaps TRBD1 as D (5 bases). Germline loops: CDR1 LGHDT, CDR2 YNNKEL (reference sequence). The V end lost 0 bases, the J end lost 11 bases, and 10 bases lay between the germline ends. This CDR3 spans 12 amino acids. CDR3 coding DNA: TGTGCCAGCAGCCAAGATAGGGGTGCGGCTTTCTTT. Translation gives CASSQDRGAAFF.

V is TRBV3-1 and J is TRBJ2-1; D not certain. Trimming stripped 1 base from V and 8 bases from J, with 15 bases between. CDR3 length: 15 residues. The V gene's germline CDR1 is LGHDT and CDR2 YNNKEL (reference sequence). Here the CDR3 DNA reads TGTGCCAGCAGCCAAGTTGGCCTCCGGGCCTATGAGCAGTTCTTC. This encodes CASSQVGLRAYEQFF.

This clonotype was picked up a small number of times. The rearrangement uses TRBV6-5 and TRBJ1-2; perhaps TRBD1 as D (5 bases). CDR3 length equals 13 residues. Trimming left V 0 bases short and J 13 bases short, with 15 bases between. Looked up from germline, CDR1 is MNHEY and CDR2 is SVGAGI. CDR3 loop: CASSYSLGGTGTF. In nucleotides, the CDR3 is TGTGCCAGCAGTTACTCATTGGGCGGGACGGGCACCTTC.

This clonotype has just a few counts. This chain joins TRBV5-1 and TRBJ2-3; D gene uncertain. The V end was cut by 1 base, the J end by 10 bases, with 16 bases between. Germline lookup yields CDR1 SGHRS and CDR2 YFSETQ. CDR3 length equals 14 residues. The CDR3 here is CASSLSPPRESQYF. Written as DNA, the CDR3 is TGCGCCAGCAGCTTGAGCCCCCCAAGGGAATCGCAGTATTTT. Using reference TRBV5-1 and TRBJ2-3 for the parts outside the CDR3, the full variable domain is KAGVTQTPRYLIKTRGQQVTLSCSPISGHRSVSWYQQTPGQGLQFLFEYFSETQRNKGNFPGRFSGRQFSNSRSEMNVSTLELGDSALYLCASSLSPPRESQYFGPGTRLTVL.

The genes are TRBV28 and TRBJ2-1; 9 nucleotides line up with TRBD1. The CDR3 extends over 15 amino acids. The trim removed 3 bases at V and 3 bases at J, leaving 3 bases unmatched. In germline, CDR1 is MDHEN, CDR2 SYDVKM. As DNA, the CDR3 is TGTGCCAGCAGTTTTCAGGGACAGGGCTACAATGAGCAGTTCTTC. It codes for CASSFQGQGYNEQFF.

This clonotype appeared a few times. The chain uses TRBV7-9 and TRBJ1-4; D may be TRBD1 (6 bases). This CDR3 comprises 15 residues. Trimming removed 7 bases at V and 3 bases at J, with 15 bases between. CDR1 and CDR2 (germline): SEHNR, FQNEAQ (reference sequence). The DNA of the CDR3 is TGTGCCAGCAACTCAGGGGCAGGGCCTAATGAAAAACTGTTTTTT. Translated, it gives CASNSGAGPNEKLFF.

This chain links TRBV7-8 with TRBJ2-3; 10 bases agree with TRBD1. The V and J ends lost 4 bases and 5 bases, in that order; junction bases with no gene match: 3. Germline values: CDR1 SGHVS, CDR2 FQNEAQ. The CDR3 length is 14 residues. The CDR3 DNA is TGTGCCAGCAGCTGGGACAGGGGTGGAGATACGCAGTATTTT. The encoded protein is CASSWDRGGDTQYF.

The gene calls are TRBV25-1 and TRBJ2-1, with TRBD1 as a possible D gene (6 bases). Germline V lookup: CDR1 MGHDK, CDR2 SYGVNS. CDR3 length equals 15 residues. V lost 6 bases and J 8 bases, leaving 20 bases between the germline ends. This CDR3 is CASSAPGHRVDEQFF. DNA of the CDR3: TGTGCCAGCAGCGCTCCGGGACATAGGGTCGATGAGCAGTTCTTC. Full variable domain (rest looked up from reference TRBV25-1 and TRBJ2-1): EADIYQTPRYLVIGTGKKITLECSQTMGHDKMYWYQQDPGMELHLIHYSYGVNSTEKGDLSSESTVSRIRTEHFPLTLESARPSHTSQYLCASSAPGHRVDEQFFGPGTRLTVL.

Only a few counts were recorded for this clonotype. V gene TRBV20-1 combines with J gene TRBJ1-4, with D uncertain. Germline V gene lookup returns CDR1 DFQATT and CDR2 SNEGSKA (reference sequence). CDR3 length equals 14 residues. The V and J ends lost 0 bases and 5 bases respectively, with 10 bases between them. Written as DNA, the CDR3 is TGCAGTGCTAGAGAAGGTTATATGAATGAAAAACTGTTTTTT. Its protein is CSAREGYMNEKLFF.

This clonotype was observed a few times. This chain links TRBV11-2 with TRBJ1-2; possible D gene TRBD1, 5 bases. From germline, CDR1 is SGHAT and CDR2 FQNNGV. Trimming cost V 2 bases and J 7 bases, with 11 bases left between them. The CDR3 covers 13 residues. The CDR3 region has the DNA TGTGCCAGCAGCTTAATGGGGGACTCTGGCTACACCTTC. It codes for CASSLMGDSGYTF. Supplemented by reference TRBV11-2 and TRBJ1-2, the full variable domain reads EAGVAQSPRYKIIEKRQSVAFWCNPISGHATLYWYQQILGQGPKLLIQFQNNGVVDDSQLPKDRFSAERLKGVDSTLKIQPAKLEDSAVYLCASSLMGDSGYTFGSGTRLTVV.

The J gene is TRBJ2-7, the V gene TRBV7-9; 7 bases match TRBD2. This CDR3 comprises 15 residues. CDR1 and CDR2 from the germline V gene are SEHNR and FQNEAQ (reference sequence). With V trimmed by 2 bases and J by 6 bases, 10 bases remained unmatched. The CDR3 region has the DNA TGTGCCAGCAGCTTACGGAGCGGGGTCCCTTTCGAGCAGTACTTC. This translates into CASSLRSGVPFEQYF.

This clonotype was counted a few times. CDR3 nucleotide sequence: TGCGCCAGCAGCTTGGAGTCAGCCCAATACAATGAGCAGTTCTTC. Amino acids: CASSLESAQYNEQFF. The chain recombines TRBV5-1 with TRBJ2-1; D ambiguous. The CDR3 sequence is 15 residues long. Trimming shortened V by 0 bases and J by 4 bases, and 11 bases separated the two germline ends. CDR1 is SGHRS, CDR2 YFSETQ, per germline.

The rearrangement links TRBV9 to TRBJ2-4, with 8 bases matching TRBD1. J gave up 6 bases and V 3 bases, and 14 bases lay outside the gene matches. CDR3 length: 17 amino acids. The germline gives CDR1 SGDLS, CDR2 YYNGEE. The CDR3 region is CASSATPDRGGRNIQYF. CDR3 DNA sequence: TGTGCCAGCAGCGCAACGCCCGACAGGGGTGGGCGAAACATTCAGTACTTC.

This clonotype has just a few counts. J is TRBJ2-7 and V is TRBV19; perhaps D is TRBD1 or TRBD2 (5 bases each). The end of the DNA is better explained by TRBJ2-5, so the J call may be wrong. The CDR3 is made up of 13 amino acids. Germline V gene sequence: CDR1 LNHDA, CDR2 SQIVND (reference sequence). The CDR3 nucleotides read TGTGCCAGTAGTTTGAACAGGAGGGAGACCCAGTACTTC. Its protein product is CASSLNRRETQYF.

The V gene is TRBV20-1, the J gene TRBJ2-1; no definite D call. The CDR3 runs to 15 residues. Germline-derived CDR1 and CDR2 are DFQATT and SNEGSKA (reference sequence). V shed 6 bases and J shed 0 bases, with 15 bases lying between them. This CDR3 reads CSARLGRSSYNEQFF. Written as DNA, the CDR3 is TGCAGTGCCCGATTGGGCAGGAGCTCCTACAATGAGCAGTTCTTC.

The V and J genes are TRBV28 and TRBJ2-1, with no clear D. V lost 11 bases, J lost 9 bases, and 26 bases lay in between. Per germline, CDR1 MDHEN and CDR2 SYDVKM. The length of the CDR3 is 15 residues. The CDR3: CACKAPGRPWGEQFF. The CDR3 region has the DNA TGTGCCTGCAAGGCCCCGGGCCGGCCATGGGGTGAGCAGTTCTTC.